What follows describes a single TCR beta chain. Its cognate antigen is unknown. Alongside CTLA-4 blockade with ipilimumab, patients with chemo-refractory metastatic non-small-cell lung cancer received focal radiation. This sample was included in a study of radiotherapy plus CTLA-4 blockade in lung cancer. Findings and limits, study-wide: In blood, TCR clones derived from the tumor expanded after radiotherapy plus ipilimumab. It was early blood T cell clone dynamics, with interferon-beta, that reportedly best predicted response.

The repertoire was sequenced with immunoSEQ multiplex PCR; TCRdb's copy has only in-frame clones and lacks some. The data hold about 120,000 clones, with 90% observed a single time. Trimming at V came to 5 bases and at J to 2 bases, leaving 8 bases not matched to a gene. This CDR3 spans 15 amino acids. Germline-derived CDR1 and CDR2 are SGDLS and YYNGEE. This receptor was taken from a human donor with non-small cell lung cancer that progressed on radiotherapy plus ipilimumab. This chain links TRBV9 with TRBJ1-2; 8 nucleotides agree with TRBD1. Here the sequenced sample was peripheral blood, taken from a patient treated with radiotherapy plus ipilimumab. CDR3 residues: CASSTGGTLNYGYTF. CDR3 DNA: TGTGCCAGCAGTACAGGGGGGACATTAAACTATGGCTACACCTTC.